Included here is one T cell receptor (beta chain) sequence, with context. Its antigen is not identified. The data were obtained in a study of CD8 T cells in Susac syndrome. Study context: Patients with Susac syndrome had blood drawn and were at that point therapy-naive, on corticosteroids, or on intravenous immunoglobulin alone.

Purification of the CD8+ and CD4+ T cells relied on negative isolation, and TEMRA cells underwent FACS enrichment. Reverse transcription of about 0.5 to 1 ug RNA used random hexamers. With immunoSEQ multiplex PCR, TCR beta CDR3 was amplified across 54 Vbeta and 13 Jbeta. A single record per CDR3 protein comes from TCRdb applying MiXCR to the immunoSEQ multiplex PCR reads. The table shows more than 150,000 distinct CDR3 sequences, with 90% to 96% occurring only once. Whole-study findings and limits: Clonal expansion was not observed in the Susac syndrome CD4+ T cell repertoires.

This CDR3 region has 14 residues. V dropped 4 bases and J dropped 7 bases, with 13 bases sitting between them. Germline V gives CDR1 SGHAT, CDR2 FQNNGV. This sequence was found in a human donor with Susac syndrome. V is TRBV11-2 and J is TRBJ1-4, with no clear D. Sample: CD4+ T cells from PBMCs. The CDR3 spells CASSSTHLGEKLFF. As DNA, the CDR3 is TGTGCCAGCAGCTCCACACATCTGGGTGAAAAACTGTTTTTT.